This entry is about one T cell receptor beta chain. Its antigen is unknown. The sample holds no much larger clone one base away, and base qualities are not on file. This record comes from a study of cytomegalovirus exposure and HLA in healthy donors (dated by TCRdb to 2016 to 2017). Context from the whole study: An earlier analysis of about 560 of the donors reported approximately 260 Gb of sequence data and around 120 million unique TCR beta sequences obtained from roughly 180 million T cells. The later analysis used no new phenotypic data to find candidate immune exposures, relying instead on TCR beta sequences and their occurrence across donors. Both class I and class II loci were covered by HLA typing, at four-digit resolution. In a later genetic analysis, genome-wide SNP genotypes for about 65% of the 666 donors were used, and that subset was treated as a discovery cohort. The T cell repertoires of 700 or so subjects were profiled by immunosequencing and related to cytomegalovirus serostatus. To study patterns of TCR occurrence, a later analysis re-analyzed previously published TCR beta repertoires from around 700 donors and added high-resolution HLA genotyping. An earlier analysis of 500 to 750 of the donors applied high-throughput TCR beta sequencing to assess whether each TCR beta V gene segment acted as functional or pseudogenic. The number of donors typed differed by locus, with 629-630 for A, B, C, DRB1 and DQB1, more than 500 for DQA1, nearly 610 for DPA1, and around 460 for DPB1. Across some 400 genotyped donors of the cohort, an average of roughly 200,000 unique TCR beta nucleotide sequences per donor were sequenced, and 15% to 20% of those sequences were non-productive. The study combined high-throughput TCR immunosequencing, statistical association of individual TCRs with disease status, and machine learning to predict cytomegalovirus infection status. A separate validation cohort of over a hundred different subjects was used in addition to the approximately 670-subject first cohort. Donor age, sex, ethnicity and CMV serostatus were collected together with the repertoire data. Of the roughly 400 genotyped donors, over 70% fell in the genetic ancestry cluster associated with self-reported Caucasian donors. Every discovery cohort repertoire had been produced on one sequencing platform. The study was designed to test whether signatures of past pathogen exposure could be identified by cataloging public T cell receptors. An early release covering 550 to 650 HLA-typed donors comprised about 300 gigabases of sequencing data and some 79 million unique TCR sequences. Because of strong linkage in the cohort, roughly five DR-DQ haplotypes were treated as single units for association and clustering. What the study reported, not specific to this receptor: In vitro tests confirmed that a few of the cytomegalovirus-associated TCR beta chains recognize cytomegalovirus antigens. The study listed 150 to 200 TCR beta chains as associated with cytomegalovirus. Compared with equally common non-associated chains, HLA-associated TCR beta chains in a later analysis were more clonally expanded and had lower generation probabilities. A further reported finding was that TCR beta sequences accurately predicted the HLA-A and HLA-B alleles for most subjects in the first cohort. Broadly in line with IMGT annotations, most TCR beta V segments showed up in productive rearrangements about 90% or about 30% of the time in an earlier analysis of 587 of the donors. Some IMGT-functional V segments, including TRBV6-2 and TRBV6-3, could not be distinguished by the 87-base-pair reads and were therefore excluded. In a later analysis, TCR association rates were found to vary across HLA loci, with the most associated TCRs seen for DRB1 alleles and the fewest for HLA-C alleles. An association between a missense DCLRE1C variant and V-gene and J-gene trimming of TCR beta chains was found in a later genetic analysis and replicated in an independent cohort. Specific HLA alleles were associated with some 15,000 TCR beta sequences at a false discovery rate of 0.05 in a later analysis. According to a later analysis, parvovirus B19, influenza, CMV and Epstein-Barr virus appeared linked to several top co-occurrence clusters. According to the authors, the approach could potentially be generalized to other disease states and immunological phenotypes. A cluster of highly shared sequence variants was judged likely to be a technical artifact of the sequencing pipeline. Correlated functional status among segregating V segments might be attributable to linkage disequilibrium, but an unknown experimental factor could not be ruled out. According to a later analysis, most CMV-associated TCR beta chains appeared to be HLA-restricted, and the HLA associations seemed to be driven largely by CMV exposure. Only TCR beta chains were sequenced in this cohort, and the absence of alpha or paired-chain data limited detectable features. According to a later genetic analysis, donors in an Asian-associated ancestry cluster had fewer N-insertions in productive TCRs than the approximately 610-donor mean. Immune exposure information for the cohort was limited to CMV serostatus. HLA typing was unavailable for some donors at each locus, so association tests used only the typed subset. Sequencing depth was assumed to be roughly uniform across donors in the presence/absence analyses, though that assumption may not hold. Cytomegalovirus status was reported to be diagnosed by the classifier with high specificity and sensitivity in both the original and validation cohorts. Most TCR sequences were observed very rarely across donors, whereas some public TCRs were present in many individuals. The earlier analysis of some 560 of the donors excluded over 15 rarely observed V segments, including chromosome 9 orphons, because counts were too low. Assigning TCR associations to individual alleles was difficult when HLA alleles, especially DR and DQ, strongly co-occurred.

The CDR3 numbers 14 residues from cysteine through phenylalanine. Only the CDR3 DNA stays, 42 bases, in frame from base 1. CDR1 is given as SGHRS and CDR2 as YFSETQ, both from the germline V gene. The junction shows trimming of 2 bases on V and 2 bases on J, plus 10 bases between the germline ends. The cohort consisted of some 670 healthy bone marrow donors. At the time of sampling, every cohort member was nominally healthy, though immune exposures that went unrecorded were likely present. The donor was CMV seronegative and belonged to the group of 352 seronegative cohort members. Each donor provided a peripheral blood sample, and peripheral blood mononuclear cells were used for TCR beta sequencing. The Qiagen DNeasy Blood Extraction Kit was used to extract genomic DNA from the blood cell samples. Library construction relied on the immunoSEQ multiplex PCR assay. The multiplex PCR relied on a mix of 60 forward primers for TCR Vbeta segments and 13 reverse primers for TCR Jbeta segments. Amplification of the CDR3 region of rearranged TCR beta genes was performed with a multiplex PCR assay on genomic DNA. Amplified TCR beta libraries were sequenced as 87-base-pair reads on the Illumina HiSeq System. Per the original workflow: Across the 500 to 750 repertoires, a later analysis counted tens of millions of unique TCR beta chains, around 11 million of which were shared by at least two donors. Raw reads were error-corrected and collapsed into unique sequences by a nearest-neighbor algorithm in which closely related sequences were merged to remove PCR and sequencing errors. V, D and J gene segments were assigned by aligning CDR3 sequences to IMGT reference sequences. For a sequence to be retained, at least a six-nucleotide match to both a V gene segment and a J gene segment was required. A rearrangement was called productive if the CDR3 had no stop codons and remained in frame with V and J, and every other rearrangement was called non-productive. Following IMGT convention, CDR3 was defined as the stretch from the second conserved V-encoded cysteine to the conserved J-encoded phenylalanine. In an earlier analysis of more than 550 of the donors, sequences lacking an unambiguous match to a single V gene segment were excluded. In an earlier analysis of several hundred of the donors, V segments were called functional above 56.7% productive rearrangements and were called segregating when the between-donor standard deviation exceeded 5%. A statistical classification framework was built for diagnosing cytomegalovirus status from the catalog of TCR beta chain sequences. V and J gene assignment, in a later analysis, came from comparing TCR nucleotide sequences with IMGT/GENE-DB human TR gene sequences. Using the TCRdist pipeline, a later analysis assigned CDR3 sequences along with most-parsimonious VDJ recombination scenarios. A later analysis defined each TCR beta chain by its CDR3 amino acid sequence plus V-gene family, and excluded reads lacking a unique V-gene family. In a later analysis, several hundred highly shared, low-generation-probability nucleotide sequences were removed to address suspected cross-contamination and a sequencing artifact. For each public chain, a later analysis derived a clonal expansion index from normalized ranks of inferred template counts within each repertoire. In a later analysis, generation probabilities were computed using a VDJ recombination model fitted to out-of-frame rearrangements, and the results were checked against IGoR. Hypergeometric tests were used in a later analysis to score TCR-TCR, TCR-HLA and TCR-CMV co-occurrence, with a repertoire-size bias correction applied to the TCR pairs. A later analysis estimated false discovery rates by permuting HLA or CMV assignments 20 times. In a later analysis, co-occurring TCRs were grouped with DBSCAN, and TCRdist sequence similarity was added when clustering was performed within HLA-allele-positive subsets. For co-occurrence clustering, repertoires with fewer than 30,000 or more than 120,000 public chains were excluded, along with a handful of repertoires with anomalous nucleotide sharing. Entries here come from immuneACCESS through TCRdb and include only in-frame sequences with V and J called. Some clones fail to appear in such tables; in the studies checked, an unresolved V gene covers under half of the shortfall, and the cause of the remainder is unknown. The V and J calls and the clone size are those of that table, but D and trimming were determined from the DNA. The sample table records around 110,000 clones; 60% to 85% of these occur just once. The leading ten clones occupy around 1.5% of the sample.

Recombination linked TRBV5-1 to TRBJ1-1; the D gene is perhaps TRBD1, from 6 matching bases. This TCR was recovered from a young woman in good health and CMV-seronegative. The sample comprised PBMCs. The CDR3 region: CASSLTGSNTEAFF. The sequenced DNA is TGCGCCAGCAGCTTAACAGGGTCTAACACTGAAGCTTTCTTT.